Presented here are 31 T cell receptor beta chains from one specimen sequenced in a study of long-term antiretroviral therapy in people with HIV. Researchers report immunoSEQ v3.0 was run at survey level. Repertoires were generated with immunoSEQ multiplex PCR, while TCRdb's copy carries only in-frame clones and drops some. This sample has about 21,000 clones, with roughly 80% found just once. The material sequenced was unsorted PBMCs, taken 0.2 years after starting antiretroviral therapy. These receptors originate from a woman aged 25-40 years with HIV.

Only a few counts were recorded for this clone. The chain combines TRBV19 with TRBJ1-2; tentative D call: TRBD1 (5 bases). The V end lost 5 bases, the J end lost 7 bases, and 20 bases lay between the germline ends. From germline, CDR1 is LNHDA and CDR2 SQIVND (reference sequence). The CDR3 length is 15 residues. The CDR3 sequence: CASSDRWDGLGGYTF. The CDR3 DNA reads TGTGCCAGTAGTGATCGCTGGGACGGCCTCGGTGGCTACACCTTC.

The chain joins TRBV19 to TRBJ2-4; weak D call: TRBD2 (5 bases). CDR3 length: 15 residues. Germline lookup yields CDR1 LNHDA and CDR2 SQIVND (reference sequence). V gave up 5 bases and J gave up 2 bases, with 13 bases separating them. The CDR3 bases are TGTGCCAGTAGTGTCCGGTCGGGGACCAAAAACATTCAGTACTTC. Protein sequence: CASSVRSGTKNIQYF. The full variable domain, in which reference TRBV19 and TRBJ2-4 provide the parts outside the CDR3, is DGGITQSPKYLFRKEGQNVTLSCEQNLNHDAMYWYRQDPGQGLRLIYYSQIVNDFQKGDIAEGYSVSREKKESFPLTVTSAQKNPTAFYLCASSVRSGTKNIQYFGAGTRLSVL.

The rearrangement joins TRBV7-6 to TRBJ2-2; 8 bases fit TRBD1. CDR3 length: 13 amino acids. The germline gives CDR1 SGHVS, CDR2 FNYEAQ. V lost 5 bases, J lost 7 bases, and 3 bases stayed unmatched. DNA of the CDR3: TGTGCCAGCAGCCCCGACAGGGGCGGGGAGCTGTTTTTT. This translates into CASSPDRGGELFF.

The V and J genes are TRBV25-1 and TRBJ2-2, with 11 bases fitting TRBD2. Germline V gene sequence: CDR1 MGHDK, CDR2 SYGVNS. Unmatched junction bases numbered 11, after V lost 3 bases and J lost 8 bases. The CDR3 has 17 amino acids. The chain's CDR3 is CASSEPSGGRAGGELFF. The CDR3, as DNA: TGTGCCAGCAGTGAGCCTAGCGGGGGGCGCGCCGGAGGGGAGCTGTTTTTT.

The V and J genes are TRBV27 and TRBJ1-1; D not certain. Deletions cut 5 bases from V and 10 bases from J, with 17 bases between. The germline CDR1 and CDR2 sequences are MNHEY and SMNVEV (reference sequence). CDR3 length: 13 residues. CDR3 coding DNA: TGTGCCAGCAGTCCGTCTTTTAAAGAGGGAGCTTTCTTT. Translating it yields CASSPSFKEGAFF.

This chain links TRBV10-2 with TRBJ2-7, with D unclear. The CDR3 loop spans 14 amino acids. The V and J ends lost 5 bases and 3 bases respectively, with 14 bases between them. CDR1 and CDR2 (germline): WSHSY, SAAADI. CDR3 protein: CASSKPNPFYEQYF. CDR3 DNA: TGCGCCAGCAGTAAGCCGAATCCGTTCTACGAGCAGTACTTC.

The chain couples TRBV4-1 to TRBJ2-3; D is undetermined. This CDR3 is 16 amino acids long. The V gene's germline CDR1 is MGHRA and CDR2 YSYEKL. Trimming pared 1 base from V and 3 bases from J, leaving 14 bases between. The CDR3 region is CASSQVPAVTTDTQYF. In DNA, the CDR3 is TGCGCCAGCAGCCAAGTTCCGGCGGTTACTACAGATACGCAGTATTTT.

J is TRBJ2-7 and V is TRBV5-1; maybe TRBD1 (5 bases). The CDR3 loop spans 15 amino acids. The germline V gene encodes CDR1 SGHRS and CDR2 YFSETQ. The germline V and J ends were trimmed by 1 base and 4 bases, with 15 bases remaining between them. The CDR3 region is CASSLMSGQEYEQYF. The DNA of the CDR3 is TGCGCCAGCAGCTTGATGTCTGGACAAGAGTACGAGCAGTACTTC.

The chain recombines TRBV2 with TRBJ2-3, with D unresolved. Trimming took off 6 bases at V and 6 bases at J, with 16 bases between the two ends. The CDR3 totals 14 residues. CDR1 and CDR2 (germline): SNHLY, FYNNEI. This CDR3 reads CASSANGPMDTQYF. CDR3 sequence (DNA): TGTGCCAGCAGCGCAAATGGCCCGATGGATACGCAGTATTTT. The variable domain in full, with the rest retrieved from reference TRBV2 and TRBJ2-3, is EPEVTQTPSHQVTQMGQEVILRCVPISNHLYFYWYRQILGQKVEFLVSFYNNEISEKSEIFDDQFSVERPDGSNFTLKIRSTKLEDSAMYFCASSANGPMDTQYFGPGTRLTVL.

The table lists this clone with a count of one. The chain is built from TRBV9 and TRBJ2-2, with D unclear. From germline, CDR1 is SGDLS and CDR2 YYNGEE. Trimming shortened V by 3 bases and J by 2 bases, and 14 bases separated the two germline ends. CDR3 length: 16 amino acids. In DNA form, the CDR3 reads TGTGCCAGCAGCGACTATAACGGGCTCAACACCGGGGAGCTGTTTTTT. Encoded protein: CASSDYNGLNTGELFF. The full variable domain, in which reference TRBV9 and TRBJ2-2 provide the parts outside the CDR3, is DSGVTQTPKHLITATGQRVTLRCSPRSGDLSVYWYQQSLDQGLQFLIQYYNGEERAKGNILERFSAQQFPDLHSELNLSSLELGDSALYFCASSDYNGLNTGELFFGEGSRLTVL.

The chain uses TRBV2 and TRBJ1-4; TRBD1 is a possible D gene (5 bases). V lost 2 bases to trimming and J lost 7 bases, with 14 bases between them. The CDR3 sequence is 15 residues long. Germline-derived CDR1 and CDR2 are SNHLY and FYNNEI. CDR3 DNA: TGTGCCAGCAGTGAACGGGGCCCCGAGGGTGAAAAACTGTTTTTT. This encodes CASSERGPEGEKLFF.

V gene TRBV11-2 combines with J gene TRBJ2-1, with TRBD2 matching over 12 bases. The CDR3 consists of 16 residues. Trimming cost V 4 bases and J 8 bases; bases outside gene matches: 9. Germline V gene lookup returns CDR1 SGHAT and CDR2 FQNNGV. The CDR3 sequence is CASSSLAGGPIYEQFF. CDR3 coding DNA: TGTGCCAGCAGCTCTCTAGCGGGGGGGCCGATCTATGAGCAGTTCTTC.

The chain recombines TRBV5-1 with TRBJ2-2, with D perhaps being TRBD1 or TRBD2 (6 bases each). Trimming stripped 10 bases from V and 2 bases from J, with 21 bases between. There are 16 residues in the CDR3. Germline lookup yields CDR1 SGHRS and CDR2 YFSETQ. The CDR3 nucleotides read TGCGCCTCCTCCAACCCGGGGGCATCAAACACCGGGGAGCTGTTTTTT. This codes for CASSNPGASNTGELFF. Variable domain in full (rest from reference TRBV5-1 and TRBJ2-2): KAGVTQTPRYLIKTRGQQVTLSCSPISGHRSVSWYQQTPGQGLQFLFEYFSETQRNKGNFPGRFSGRQFSNSRSEMNVSTLELGDSALYLCASSNPGASNTGELFFGEGSRLTVL.

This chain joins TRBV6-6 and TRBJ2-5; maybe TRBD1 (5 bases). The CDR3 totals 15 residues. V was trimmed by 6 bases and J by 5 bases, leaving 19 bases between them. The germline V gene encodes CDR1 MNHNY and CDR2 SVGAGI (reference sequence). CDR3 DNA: TGTGCCAGCAGCCCTGGCCGCAGGGCGCGGGAGACCCAGTACTTC. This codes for CASSPGRRARETQYF.

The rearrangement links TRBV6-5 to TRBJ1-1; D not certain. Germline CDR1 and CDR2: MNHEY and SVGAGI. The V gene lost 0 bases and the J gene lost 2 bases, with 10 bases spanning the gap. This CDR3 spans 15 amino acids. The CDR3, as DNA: TGTGCCAGCAGTTACTCGGTAGACTCTAACACTGAAGCTTTCTTT. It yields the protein CASSYSVDSNTEAFF.

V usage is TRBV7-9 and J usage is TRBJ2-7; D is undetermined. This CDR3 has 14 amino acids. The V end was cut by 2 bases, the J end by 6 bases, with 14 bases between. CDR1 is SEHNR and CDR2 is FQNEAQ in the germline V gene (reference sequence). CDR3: CASSLSDRPTEQYV. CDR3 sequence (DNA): TGTGCCAGCAGCTTAAGTGACCGACCTACCGAGCAGTACGTC.

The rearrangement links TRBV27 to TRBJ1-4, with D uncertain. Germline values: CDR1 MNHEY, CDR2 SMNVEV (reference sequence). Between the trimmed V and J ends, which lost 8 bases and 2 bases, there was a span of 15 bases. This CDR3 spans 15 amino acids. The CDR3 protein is CASSDHYDTNEKLFF. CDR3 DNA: TGTGCCAGCTCTGATCATTACGATACTAATGAAAAACTGTTTTTT.

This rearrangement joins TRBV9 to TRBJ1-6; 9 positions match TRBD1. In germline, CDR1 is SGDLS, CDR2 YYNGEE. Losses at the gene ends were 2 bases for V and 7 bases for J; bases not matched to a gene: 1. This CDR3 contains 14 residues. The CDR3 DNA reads TGTGCCAGCAGCGTCGGACAGGGGAATTCACCCCTCCACTTT. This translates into CASSVGQGNSPLHF.

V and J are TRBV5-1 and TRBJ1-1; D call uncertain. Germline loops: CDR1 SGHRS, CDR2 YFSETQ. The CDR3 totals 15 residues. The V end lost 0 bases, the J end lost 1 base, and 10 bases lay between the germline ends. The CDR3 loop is CASSLAGRGNTEAFF. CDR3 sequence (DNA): TGCGCCAGCAGCTTGGCCGGTAGAGGGAACACTGAAGCTTTCTTT. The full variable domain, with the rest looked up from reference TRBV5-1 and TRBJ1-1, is KAGVTQTPRYLIKTRGQQVTLSCSPISGHRSVSWYQQTPGQGLQFLFEYFSETQRNKGNFPGRFSGRQFSNSRSEMNVSTLELGDSALYLCASSLAGRGNTEAFFGQGTRLTVV.

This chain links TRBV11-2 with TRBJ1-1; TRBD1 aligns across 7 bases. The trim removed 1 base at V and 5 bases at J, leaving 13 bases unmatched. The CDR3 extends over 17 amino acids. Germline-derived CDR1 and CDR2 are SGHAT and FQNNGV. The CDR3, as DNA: TGTGCCAGCAGCTTAGGCCCGACAGGGCTTCGTTGGACTGAAGCTTTCTTT. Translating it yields CASSLGPTGLRWTEAFF.

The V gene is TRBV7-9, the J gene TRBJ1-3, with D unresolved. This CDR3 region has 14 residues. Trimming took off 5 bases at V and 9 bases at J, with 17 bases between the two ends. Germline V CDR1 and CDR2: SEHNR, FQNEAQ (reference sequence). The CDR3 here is CASSPPGGIITIYF. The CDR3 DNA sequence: TGTGCCAGCAGCCCCCCCGGTGGAATTATCACCATATATTTT.

The chain's CDR3 is CASSMTGGTEAFF. Written as DNA, the CDR3 is TGTGCCAGCAGTATGACAGGGGGCACTGAAGCTTTCTTT. V gene TRBV6-6 combines with J gene TRBJ1-1; 9 bases are a match to TRBD1. Looked up from germline, CDR1 is MNHNY and CDR2 is SVGAGI (reference sequence). V shed 5 bases and J 4 bases; nucleotides not matched to a gene: 2. The CDR3 extends over 13 amino acids.

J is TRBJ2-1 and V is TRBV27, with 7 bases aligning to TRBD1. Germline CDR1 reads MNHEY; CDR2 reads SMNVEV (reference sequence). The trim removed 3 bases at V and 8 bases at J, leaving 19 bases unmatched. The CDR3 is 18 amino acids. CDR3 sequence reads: CASSFFGPRRTGNYEQFF. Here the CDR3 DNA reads TGTGCCAGCAGTTTTTTCGGGCCCCGCCGGACAGGTAACTATGAGCAGTTCTTC.

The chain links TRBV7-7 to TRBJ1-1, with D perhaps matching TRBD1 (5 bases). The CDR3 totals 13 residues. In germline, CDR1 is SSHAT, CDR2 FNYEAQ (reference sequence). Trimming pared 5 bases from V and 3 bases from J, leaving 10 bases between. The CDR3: CASSLGVHTEAFF. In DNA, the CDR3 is TGTGCCAGCAGCCTAGGGGTTCACACTGAAGCTTTCTTT.

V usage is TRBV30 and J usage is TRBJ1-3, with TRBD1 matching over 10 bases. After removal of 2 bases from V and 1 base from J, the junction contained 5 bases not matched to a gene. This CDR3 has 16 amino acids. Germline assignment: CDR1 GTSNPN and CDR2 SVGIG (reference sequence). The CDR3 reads CAWSRDRGLSGNTIYF. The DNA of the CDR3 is TGTGCCTGGAGTAGGGACAGGGGATTATCTGGAAACACCATATATTTT.

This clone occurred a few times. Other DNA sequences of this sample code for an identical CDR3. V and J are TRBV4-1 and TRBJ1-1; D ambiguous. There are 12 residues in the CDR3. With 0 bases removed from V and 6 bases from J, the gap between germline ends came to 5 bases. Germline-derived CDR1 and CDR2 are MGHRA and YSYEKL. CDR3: CASSQDRAEAFF. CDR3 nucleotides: TGCGCCAGCAGCCAAGACCGAGCTGAAGCTTTCTTT.

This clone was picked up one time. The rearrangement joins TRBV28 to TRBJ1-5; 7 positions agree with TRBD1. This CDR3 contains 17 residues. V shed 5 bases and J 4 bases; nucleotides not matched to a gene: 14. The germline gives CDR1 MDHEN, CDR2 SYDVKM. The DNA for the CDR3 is TGTGCCAGCAGTCGACCGGGACAGCCCTTTGGTAATCAGCCCCAGCATTTT. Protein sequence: CASSRPGQPFGNQPQHF. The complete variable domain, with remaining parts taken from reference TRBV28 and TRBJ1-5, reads DVKVTQSSRYLVKRTGEKVFLECVQDMDHENMFWYRQDPGLGLRLIYFSYDVKMKEKGDIPEGYSVSREKKERFSLILESASTNQTSMYLCASSRPGQPFGNQPQHFGDGTRLSIL.

CDR3 nucleotides: TGTGCCAGCAGCTTAGATCACAACTATGGCTACACCTTC. This encodes CASSLDHNYGYTF. V and J are TRBV11-2 and TRBJ1-2, with D hard to call. The V gene's germline CDR1 is SGHAT and CDR2 FQNNGV. V was trimmed by 0 bases and J by 2 bases, leaving 4 bases between them. This CDR3 region has 13 residues.

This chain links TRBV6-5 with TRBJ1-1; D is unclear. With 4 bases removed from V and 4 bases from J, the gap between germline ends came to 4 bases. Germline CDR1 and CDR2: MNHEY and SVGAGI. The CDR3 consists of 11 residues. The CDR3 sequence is CASSSGTEAFF. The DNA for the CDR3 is TGTGCCAGCAGTTCCGGCACTGAAGCTTTCTTT.

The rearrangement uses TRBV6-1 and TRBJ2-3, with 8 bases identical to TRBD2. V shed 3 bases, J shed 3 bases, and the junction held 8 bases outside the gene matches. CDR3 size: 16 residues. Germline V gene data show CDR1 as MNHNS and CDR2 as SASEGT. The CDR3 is CASSDLVGGATDTQYF. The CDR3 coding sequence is TGTGCCAGCAGTGACTTAGTCGGGGGGGCTACAGATACGCAGTATTTT.

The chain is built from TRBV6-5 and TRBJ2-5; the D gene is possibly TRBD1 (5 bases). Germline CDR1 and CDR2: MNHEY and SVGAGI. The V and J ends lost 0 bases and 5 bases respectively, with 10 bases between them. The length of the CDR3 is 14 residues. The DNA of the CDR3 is TGTGCCAGCAGTTACTCGCTCCCAGGGGAGACCCAGTACTTC. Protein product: CASSYSLPGETQYF.